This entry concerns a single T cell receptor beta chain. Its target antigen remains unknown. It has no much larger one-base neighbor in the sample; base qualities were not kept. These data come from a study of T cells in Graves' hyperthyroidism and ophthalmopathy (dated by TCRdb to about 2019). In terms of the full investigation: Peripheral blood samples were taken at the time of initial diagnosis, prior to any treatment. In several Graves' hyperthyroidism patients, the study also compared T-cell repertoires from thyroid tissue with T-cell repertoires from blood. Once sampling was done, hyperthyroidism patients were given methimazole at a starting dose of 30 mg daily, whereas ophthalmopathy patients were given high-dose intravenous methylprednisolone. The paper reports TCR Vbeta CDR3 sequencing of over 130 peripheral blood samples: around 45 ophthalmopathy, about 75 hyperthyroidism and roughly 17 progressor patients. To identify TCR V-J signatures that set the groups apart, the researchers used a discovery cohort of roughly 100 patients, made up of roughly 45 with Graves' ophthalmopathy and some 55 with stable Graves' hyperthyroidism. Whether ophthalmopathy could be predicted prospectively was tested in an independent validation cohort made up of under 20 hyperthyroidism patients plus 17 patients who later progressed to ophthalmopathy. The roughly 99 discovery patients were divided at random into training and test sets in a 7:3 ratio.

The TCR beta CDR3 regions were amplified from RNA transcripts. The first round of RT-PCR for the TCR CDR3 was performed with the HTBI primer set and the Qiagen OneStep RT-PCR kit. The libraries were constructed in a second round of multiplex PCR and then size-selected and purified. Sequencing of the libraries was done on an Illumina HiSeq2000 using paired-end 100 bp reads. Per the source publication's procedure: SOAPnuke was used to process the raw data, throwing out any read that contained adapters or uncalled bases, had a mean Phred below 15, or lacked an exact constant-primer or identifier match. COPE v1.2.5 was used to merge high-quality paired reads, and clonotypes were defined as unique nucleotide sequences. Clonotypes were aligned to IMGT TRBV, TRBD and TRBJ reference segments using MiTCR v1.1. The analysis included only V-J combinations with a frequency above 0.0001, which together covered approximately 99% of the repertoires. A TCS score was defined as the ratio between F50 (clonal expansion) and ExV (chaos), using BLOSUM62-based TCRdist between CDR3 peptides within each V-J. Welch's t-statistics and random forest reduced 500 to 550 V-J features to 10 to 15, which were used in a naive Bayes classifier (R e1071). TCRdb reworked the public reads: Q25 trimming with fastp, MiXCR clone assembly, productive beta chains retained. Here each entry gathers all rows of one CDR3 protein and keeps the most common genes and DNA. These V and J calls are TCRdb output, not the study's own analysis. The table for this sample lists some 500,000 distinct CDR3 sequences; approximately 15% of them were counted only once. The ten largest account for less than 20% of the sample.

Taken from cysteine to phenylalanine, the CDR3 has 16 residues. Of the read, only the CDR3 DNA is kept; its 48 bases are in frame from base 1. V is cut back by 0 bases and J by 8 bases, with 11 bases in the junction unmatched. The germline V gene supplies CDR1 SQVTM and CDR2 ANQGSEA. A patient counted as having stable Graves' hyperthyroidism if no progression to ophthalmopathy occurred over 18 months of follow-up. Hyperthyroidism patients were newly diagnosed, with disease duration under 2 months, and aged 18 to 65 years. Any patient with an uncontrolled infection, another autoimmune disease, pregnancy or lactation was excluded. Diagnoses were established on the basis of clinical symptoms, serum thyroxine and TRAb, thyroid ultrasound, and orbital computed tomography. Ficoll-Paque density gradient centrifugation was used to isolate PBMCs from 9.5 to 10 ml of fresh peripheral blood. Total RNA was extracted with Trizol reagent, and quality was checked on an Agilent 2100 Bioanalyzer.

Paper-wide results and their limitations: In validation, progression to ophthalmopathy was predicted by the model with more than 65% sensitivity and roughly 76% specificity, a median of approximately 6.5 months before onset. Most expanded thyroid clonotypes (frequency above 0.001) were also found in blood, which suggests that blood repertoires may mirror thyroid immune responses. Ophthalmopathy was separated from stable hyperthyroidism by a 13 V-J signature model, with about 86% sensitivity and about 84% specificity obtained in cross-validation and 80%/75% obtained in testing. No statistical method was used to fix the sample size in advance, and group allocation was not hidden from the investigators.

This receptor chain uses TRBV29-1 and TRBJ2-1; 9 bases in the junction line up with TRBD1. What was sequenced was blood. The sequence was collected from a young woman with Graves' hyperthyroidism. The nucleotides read TGCAGCGTTGAAGAAGCCGGGACAGGGACCTTCGATGAGCAGTTCTTC. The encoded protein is CSVEEAGTGTFDEQFF.